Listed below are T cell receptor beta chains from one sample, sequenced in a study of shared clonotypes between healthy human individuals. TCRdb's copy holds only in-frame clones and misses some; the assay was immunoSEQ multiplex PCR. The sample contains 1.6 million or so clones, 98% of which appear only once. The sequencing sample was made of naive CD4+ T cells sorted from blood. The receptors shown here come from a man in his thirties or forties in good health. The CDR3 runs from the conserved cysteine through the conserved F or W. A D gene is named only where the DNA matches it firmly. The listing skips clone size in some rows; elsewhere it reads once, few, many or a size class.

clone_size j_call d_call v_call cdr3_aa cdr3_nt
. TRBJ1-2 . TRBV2 CASSDPGLYGYTF TGTGCCAGCAGTGACCCGGGACTCTATGGCTACACCTTC
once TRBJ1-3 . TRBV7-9 CASSLAQGPGNTIYF TGTGCCAGCAGCTTAGCTCAGGGTCCTGGAAACACCATATATTTT
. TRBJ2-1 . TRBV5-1 CASSLLASSGNEQFF TGCGCCAGCAGCTTGCTCGCTTCTTCTGGGAATGAGCAGTTCTTC
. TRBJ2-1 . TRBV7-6 CASSLGQGLSYNEQFF TGTGCCAGCAGCTTAGGGCAGGGCTTATCCTACAATGAGCAGTTCTTC
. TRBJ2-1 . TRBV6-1 CASSLGGVGEQFF TGTGCCAGCAGTTTAGGCGGAGTCGGGGAGCAGTTCTTC
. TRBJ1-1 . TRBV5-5 CASMVDWNTEAFF TGTGCCAGCATGGTCGACTGGAACACTGAAGCTTTCTTT
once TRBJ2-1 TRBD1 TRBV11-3 CASSLVSGQPYNEQFF TGTGCCAGCAGCTTAGTTTCGGGACAGCCTTACAATGAGCAGTTCTTC
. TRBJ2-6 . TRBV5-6 CASSFGQGFLSGANVLTF TGTGCCAGCAGCTTCGGGCAGGGGTTTCTCTCTGGGGCCAACGTCCTGACTTTC
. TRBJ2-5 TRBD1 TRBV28 CASSVSLQGFQETQYF TGTGCCAGCAGTGTGTCTCTACAGGGGTTCCAAGAGACCCAGTACTTC
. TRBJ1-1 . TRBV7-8 CASSLNSLGRWTEAFF TGTGCCAGCAGCTTAAACTCTCTGGGGCGTTGGACTGAAGCTTTCTTT
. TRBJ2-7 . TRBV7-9 CASSLWTGAPAEQYF TGTGCCAGCAGCTTGTGGACGGGGGCCCCTGCCGAGCAGTACTTC
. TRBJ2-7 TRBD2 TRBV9 CASSVGASGNSGEQYF TGTGCCAGCAGCGTAGGGGCTAGCGGGAATAGTGGCGAGCAGTACTTC
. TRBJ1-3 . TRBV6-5 CASTSSGNTIYF TGTGCCAGCACTTCCTCTGGAAACACCATATATTTT
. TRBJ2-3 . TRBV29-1 CSVEMQGNTDTQYF TGCAGCGTTGAAATGCAGGGTAACACAGATACGCAGTATTTT
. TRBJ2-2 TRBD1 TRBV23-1 CASRGKQGLSTGELFF TGCGCCAGCAGGGGCAAACAGGGGTTAAGCACCGGGGAGCTGTTTTTT
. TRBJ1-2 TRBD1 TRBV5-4 CASSTKTGLRNYGYTF TGTGCCAGCAGCACCAAGACAGGGTTAAGAAACTATGGCTACACCTTC
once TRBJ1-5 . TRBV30 CAWSSSNQPQHF TGTGCCTGGAGTTCCTCTAATCAGCCCCAGCATTTT
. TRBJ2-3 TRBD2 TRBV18 CASSPGLEVTDTQYF TGTGCCAGCTCACCGGGACTAGAGGTGACAGATACGCAGTATTTT
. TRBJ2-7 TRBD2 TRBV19 CASSSLAGAHEQYF TGTGCCAGTAGTTCCCTAGCGGGAGCCCACGAGCAGTACTTC
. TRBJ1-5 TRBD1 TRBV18 CASSPRGTGGYQPQHF TGTGCCAGCTCACCACGCGGGACAGGGGGCTATCAGCCCCAGCATTTT
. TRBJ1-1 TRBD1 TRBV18 CASSPDRAREAFF TGTGCCAGCTCACCCGACAGGGCTCGTGAAGCTTTCTTT
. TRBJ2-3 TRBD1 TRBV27 CASSEDRGRIGDTQYF TGTGCCAGCAGTGAAGACAGGGGCCGAATTGGGGATACGCAGTATTTT
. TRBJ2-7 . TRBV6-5 CASSYGPEQYF TGTGCCAGCAGTTACGGGCCAGAGCAGTACTTC
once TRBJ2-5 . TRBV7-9 CASSLRDKETQYF TGTGCCAGCAGCTTAAGAGATAAAGAGACCCAGTACTTC
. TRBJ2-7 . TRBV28 CASSPGGPPYEQYF TGTGCCAGCAGTCCAGGGGGGCCTCCCTACGAGCAGTACTTC
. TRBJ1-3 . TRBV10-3 CAISAGTVTSGNTIYF TGTGCCATCAGTGCGGGTACGGTGACCTCTGGAAACACCATATATTTT
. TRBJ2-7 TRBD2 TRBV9 CASSVGAGVSYEQYF TGTGCCAGCAGCGTAGGGGCGGGAGTGTCCTACGAGCAGTACTTC
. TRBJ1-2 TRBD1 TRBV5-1 CASSHVSGGFFYGYTF TGCGCCAGCAGCCATGTCTCAGGGGGTTTCTTCTATGGCTACACCTTC
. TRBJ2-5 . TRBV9 CASSVAGYQETQYF TGTGCCAGCAGCGTAGCCGGGTACCAAGAGACCCAGTACTTC
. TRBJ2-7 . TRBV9 CASSVGTETYEQYF TGTGCCAGCAGCGTAGGGACAGAGACCTACGAGCAGTACTTC
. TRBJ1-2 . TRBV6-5 CASSRHRTWGYGYTF TGTGCCAGCAGCCGACACAGGACCTGGGGCTATGGCTACACCTTC
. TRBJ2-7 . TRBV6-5 CASSYKGGYEQYF TGTGCCAGCAGTTACAAAGGGGGCTACGAGCAGTACTTC
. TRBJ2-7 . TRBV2 CASSVSSYEQYF TGTGCCAGCTCAGTAAGCTCCTACGAGCAGTACTTC
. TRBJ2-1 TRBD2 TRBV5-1 CASSSGLAGYNEQFF TGCGCCAGCAGCTCCGGACTAGCGGGCTACAATGAGCAGTTCTTC
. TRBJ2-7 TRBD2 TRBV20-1 CSARGMAGVSF TGCAGTGCTAGAGGAATGGCGGGAGTAAGCTTC
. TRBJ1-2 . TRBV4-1 CASSQVGTRYGYTF TGCGCCAGCAGCCAAGTCGGGACACGCTATGGCTACACCTTC
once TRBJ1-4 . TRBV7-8 CASSHDKGTNEKLFF TGTGCCAGCAGTCACGACAAGGGAACTAATGAAAAACTGTTTTTT
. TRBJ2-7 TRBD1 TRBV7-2 CASSSRTGGYEQYF TGTGCCAGCAGCTCAAGGACAGGGGGCTACGAGCAGTACTTC
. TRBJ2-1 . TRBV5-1 CASSRLSGGSYNEQFF TGCGCCAGCAGCCGCCTCAGCGGTGGCTCCTACAATGAGCAGTTCTTC
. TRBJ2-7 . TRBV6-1 CASSEAGARSYEQYF TGTGCCAGCAGTGAAGCCGGCGCTCGCTCCTACGAGCAGTACTTC
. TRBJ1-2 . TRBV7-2 CASSLAANNYGYTF TGTGCCAGCAGCTTAGCGGCCAATAACTATGGCTACACCTTC
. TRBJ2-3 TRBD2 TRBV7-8 CASSFIAGGWTDTQYF TGTGCCAGCAGTTTTATAGCGGGAGGATGGACAGATACGCAGTATTTT
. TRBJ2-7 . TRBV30 CAWGRGNYEQYF TGTGCCTGGGGGAGGGGGAACTACGAGCAGTACTTC
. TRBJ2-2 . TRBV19 CASSILGSYTGELFF TGTGCCAGTAGTATCCTTGGGAGCTACACCGGGGAGCTGTTTTTT
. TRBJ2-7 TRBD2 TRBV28 CASSFTGLAGEQYF TGTGCCAGCAGTTTTACGGGACTAGCGGGAGAGCAGTACTTC
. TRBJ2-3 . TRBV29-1 CSVLITGRDTQYF TGCAGCGTACTCATTACCGGCCGTGATACGCAGTATTTT
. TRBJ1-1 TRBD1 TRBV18 CASSISGTGFYEAFF TGTGCCAGCTCCATATCCGGGACAGGGTTTTATGAAGCTTTCTTT
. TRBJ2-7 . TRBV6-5 CASRHQEQYF TGTGCCAGCAGGCACCAGGAGCAGTACTTC
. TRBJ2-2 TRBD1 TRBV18 CASSPGQGNTGELFF TGTGCCAGCTCACCGGGACAGGGGAACACCGGGGAGCTGTTTTTT
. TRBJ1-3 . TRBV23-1 CASSQSGNTIYF TGCGCCAGCAGTCAATCGGGAAACACCATATATTTT
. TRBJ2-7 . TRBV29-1 CSVGRVGYEQYF TGCAGCGTTGGCCGGGTCGGGTACGAGCAGTACTTC